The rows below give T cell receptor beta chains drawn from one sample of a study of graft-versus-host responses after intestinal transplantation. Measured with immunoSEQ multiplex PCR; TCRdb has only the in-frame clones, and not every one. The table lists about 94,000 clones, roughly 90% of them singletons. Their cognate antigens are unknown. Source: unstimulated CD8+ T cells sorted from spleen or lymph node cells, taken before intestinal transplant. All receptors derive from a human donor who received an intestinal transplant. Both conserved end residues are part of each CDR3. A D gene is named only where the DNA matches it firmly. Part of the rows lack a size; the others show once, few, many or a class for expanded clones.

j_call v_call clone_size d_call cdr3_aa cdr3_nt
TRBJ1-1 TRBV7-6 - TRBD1 CASSPDRGVGTEAFF TGTGCCAGCAGTCCCGACAGGGGCGTGGGCACTGAAGCTTTCTTT
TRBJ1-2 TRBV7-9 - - CASSLAAGIYGYTF TGTGCCAGCAGCTTAGCGGCAGGAATCTATGGCTACACCTTC
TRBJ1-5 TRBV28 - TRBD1 CASSLDRGYDQPQHF TGTGCCAGCAGCTTGGACAGGGGGTATGATCAGCCCCAGCATTTT
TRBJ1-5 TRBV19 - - CASTNVRNQPQHF TGTGCCAGTACCAACGTTCGGAATCAGCCCCAGCATTTT
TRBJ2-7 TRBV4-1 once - CASSPQAGYEQYF TGCGCCAGCAGCCCGCAGGCGGGTTACGAGCAGTACTTC
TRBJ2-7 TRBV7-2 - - CASSFVGSEQYF TGTGCCAGCAGCTTCGTCGGGAGCGAGCAGTACTTC
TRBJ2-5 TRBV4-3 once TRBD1 CASSQVDRVQETQYF TGCGCCAGCAGCCAGGTTGACAGGGTACAAGAGACCCAGTACTTC
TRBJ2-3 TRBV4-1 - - CASSQERRADTQYF TGCGCCAGCAGCCAAGAACGACGGGCAGATACGCAGTATTTT
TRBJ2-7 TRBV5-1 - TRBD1 CASSQGVRSYEQYF TGCGCCAGCAGCCAGGGGGTCAGGAGCTACGAGCAGTACTTC
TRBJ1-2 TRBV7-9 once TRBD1 CASSGGVGDSRYTF TGTGCCAGCAGCGGCGGGGTCGGGGACAGTCGCTACACCTTC
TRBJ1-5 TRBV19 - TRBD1 CASSLQLWDSTNQPQHF TGTGCCAGTAGTCTCCAGCTCTGGGACAGTACGAATCAGCCCCAGCATTTT
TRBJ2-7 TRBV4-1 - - CASSPSAGYEQYF TGCGCCAGCAGCCCCTCTGCGGGGTACGAGCAGTACTTC
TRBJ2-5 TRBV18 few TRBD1 CASSPSTGDETQYF TGTGCCAGCTCCCCGTCAACAGGGGATGAGACCCAGTACTTC
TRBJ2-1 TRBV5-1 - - CATKLRDIGNEQFF TGCGCCACCAAACTCCGGGACATTGGGAATGAGCAGTTCTTC
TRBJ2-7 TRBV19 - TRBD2 CASSPGTSGRNEQYF TGTGCCAGTAGTCCCGGGACTAGCGGGAGGAACGAGCAGTACTTC
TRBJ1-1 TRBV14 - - CASSQDRDTEAFF TGTGCCAGCAGCCAAGACAGGGACACTGAAGCTTTCTTT
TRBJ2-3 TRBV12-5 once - CASGLVRAGLGTDTQYF TGTGCTAGTGGTTTGGTACGTGCGGGCCTCGGCACAGATACGCAGTATTTT
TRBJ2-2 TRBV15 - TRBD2 CATSEGLAGVGTGELFF TGTGCCACCAGCGAGGGACTAGCGGGAGTGGGTACCGGGGAGCTGTTTTTT
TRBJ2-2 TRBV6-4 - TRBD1 CAIPGQASGELFF TGTGCCATCCCGGGACAGGCCTCCGGGGAGCTGTTTTTT
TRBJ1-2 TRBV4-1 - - CASSQGWGELYGYTF TGCGCCAGCAGCCAAGGGTGGGGCGAACTCTATGGCTACACCTTC
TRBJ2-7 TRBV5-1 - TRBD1 CASSIGQGEYEQYF TGCGCCAGCAGCATAGGACAGGGAGAGTACGAGCAGTACTTC
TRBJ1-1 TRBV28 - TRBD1 CASSLSPYRQGTEAFF TGTGCCAGCAGTTTATCGCCCTACCGACAGGGGACTGAAGCTTTCTTT
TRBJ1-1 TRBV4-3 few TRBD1 CASSLDQGATEAFF TGCGCCAGCAGCCTCGATCAGGGGGCAACTGAAGCTTTCTTT
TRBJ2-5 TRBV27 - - CASTTGLGGTQYF TGTGCCAGCACTACGGGTTTGGGGGGGACCCAGTACTTC
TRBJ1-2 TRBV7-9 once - CASSLRGNYGYTF TGTGCCAGCAGCTTAAGGGGGAACTATGGCTACACCTTC
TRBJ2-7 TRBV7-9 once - CASSPPLAYEQYF TGTGCCAGCAGCCCGCCACTAGCTTACGAGCAGTACTTC
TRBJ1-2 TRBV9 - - CASSVARETRGYTF TGTGCCAGCAGCGTAGCCCGGGAAACGAGAGGCTACACCTTC
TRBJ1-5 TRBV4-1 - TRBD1 CASSRTGQGSQPQHF TGCGCCAGCAGCCGCACGGGACAGGGGAGTCAGCCCCAGCATTTT
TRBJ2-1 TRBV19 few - CASSIASGSYNEQFF TGTGCCAGTAGTATAGCGAGCGGCTCCTACAATGAGCAGTTCTTC
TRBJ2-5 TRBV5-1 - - CASSFRQKLQETQYF TGCGCCAGCAGCTTTAGACAGAAGCTTCAAGAGACCCAGTACTTC
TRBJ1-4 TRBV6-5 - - CASSYEGRKLFF TGTGCCAGCAGTTACGAGGGAAGAAAACTGTTTTTT
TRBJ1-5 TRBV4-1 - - CASSQVQGGQPQHF TGCGCCAGCAGCCAAGTCCAGGGCGGTCAGCCCCAGCATTTT
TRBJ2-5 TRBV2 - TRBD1 CASKTGPGETQYF TGTGCCAGCAAGACAGGGCCGGGCGAGACCCAGTACTTC
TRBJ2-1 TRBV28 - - CASSNSLARNEQFF TGTGCCAGCAGTAATAGTCTAGCCCGGAATGAGCAGTTCTTC
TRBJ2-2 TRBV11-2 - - CASSEGLSPNTGELFF TGTGCCAGCAGCGAGGGACTGTCCCCGAACACCGGGGAGCTGTTTTTT
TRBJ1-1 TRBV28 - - CASSPVQRDTEAFF TGTGCCAGCAGTCCGGTTCAGCGAGACACTGAAGCTTTCTTT
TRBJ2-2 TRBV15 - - CATSRVPDPGTGELFF TGTGCCACCAGCAGAGTTCCCGACCCGGGCACCGGGGAGCTGTTTTTT
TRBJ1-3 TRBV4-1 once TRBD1 CASRRFGTVGDTIYF TGCGCCAGCAGACGGTTCGGGACAGTCGGTGACACCATATATTTT
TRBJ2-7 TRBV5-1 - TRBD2 CASSPGGGMESYEQYF TGCGCCAGCAGCCCGGGGGGAGGGATGGAGTCCTACGAGCAGTACTTC
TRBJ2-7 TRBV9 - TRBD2 CASSVGGSGGYEQYF TGTGCCAGCAGCGTAGGAGGTAGCGGGGGGTACGAGCAGTACTTC
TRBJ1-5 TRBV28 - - CASSLLTGYSNQPQHF TGTGCCAGCAGTTTGCTCACAGGGTATAGCAATCAGCCCCAGCATTTT
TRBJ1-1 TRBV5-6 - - CASSLVPVRDTEAFF TGTGCCAGCAGCTTGGTACCTGTTCGGGACACTGAAGCTTTCTTT
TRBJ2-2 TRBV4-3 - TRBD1 CASSPGQGATGELFF TGCGCCAGCAGCCCGGGACAGGGGGCAACCGGGGAGCTGTTTTTT
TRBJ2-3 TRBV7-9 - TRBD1 CASSLAGTEAQYF TGTGCCAGCAGCTTAGCTGGGACAGAGGCGCAGTATTTT
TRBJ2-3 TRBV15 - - CATSSGIGLGGTPDTQYF TGTGCCACCAGCAGCGGGATAGGATTGGGCGGGACGCCAGATACGCAGTATTTT
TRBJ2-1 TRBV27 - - CASSFNPSSYNEQFF TGTGCCAGCAGTTTTAACCCGAGCTCCTACAATGAGCAGTTCTTC
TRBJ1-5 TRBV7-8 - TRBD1 CASSQRPGDRGVQNQPQHF TGTGCCAGCAGCCAGCGACCAGGGGACAGGGGTGTACAGAATCAGCCCCAGCATTTT
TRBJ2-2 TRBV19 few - CASSFLWGDTGELFF TGTGCCAGTAGTTTTCTATGGGGGGACACCGGGGAGCTGTTTTTT
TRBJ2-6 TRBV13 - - CASSRGQTSSGANVLTF TGTGCCAGCAGCCGGGGACAGACTAGCTCTGGGGCCAACGTCCTGACTTTC
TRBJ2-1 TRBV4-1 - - CASSQALQRGEQFF TGCGCCAGCAGCCAAGCGCTTCAACGAGGTGAGCAGTTCTTC